These 27 T cell receptor beta chains originate from one sample sequenced in a study of T cell changes during pregnancy in multiple sclerosis. Some clones are missing from TCRdb's copy, which holds only in-frame ones; the method was immunoSEQ multiplex PCR. The repertoire holds approximately 23,000 clones, with about 90% as singletons. The sequences come from CD4+ T cells from peripheral blood mononuclear cells, collected in the third trimester of pregnancy. These TCRs come from a female donor in good health, enrolled as a control in a pregnancy study.

This chain connects TRBV4-2 to TRBJ2-3; 10 nucleotides match TRBD2. After removal of 0 bases from V and 4 bases from J, the junction contained 10 bases not matched to a gene. Per the germline V gene, CDR1 is LGHNA and CDR2 is YNFKEQ. The CDR3 sequence is 18 residues long. The CDR3 DNA reads as TGTGCCAGCAGCCAAGATTTCAAGCGGGGGGGCATAGCAGATACGCAGTATTTT. Translated: CASSQDFKRGGIADTQYF.

By its share, this clone is medium-sized. The rearrangement links TRBV6-6 to TRBJ1-2, with a tentative D call TRBD1 (6 bases). Trimming took 6 bases from V and 5 from J, leaving 13 bases between them. Germline loops: CDR1 MNHNY, CDR2 SVGAGI (reference sequence). The CDR3 extends over 13 amino acids. CDR3 loop: CASRDSRGYGYTF. DNA of the CDR3: TGTGCCAGCAGGGACAGTCGTGGGTATGGCTACACCTTC.

This chain connects TRBV5-1 to TRBJ2-2, with 9 positions matching TRBD1. Germline loops: CDR1 SGHRS, CDR2 YFSETQ. J lost 5 bases, V lost 3 bases, and 5 bases had no gene match. The CDR3 has 15 amino acids. For the CDR3, the DNA is TGCGCCAGCAGCTGGGGGACAGGGAGAACCGGGGAGCTGTTTTTT. It specifies CASSWGTGRTGELFF.

This rearrangement joins TRBV27 to TRBJ2-2; 12 positions agree with TRBD2. V shed 3 bases, J shed 0 bases, and the junction held 5 bases outside the gene matches. CDR1 is MNHEY and CDR2 is SMNVEV in the germline V gene (reference sequence). CDR3 length equals 18 residues. The CDR3 sequence: CASSLPSGRAANTGELFF. DNA for the CDR3: TGTGCCAGCAGTTTGCCTAGCGGGAGGGCCGCGAACACCGGGGAGCTGTTTTTT.

The rearrangement links TRBV7-8 to TRBJ2-2; 10 bases align to TRBD1. Germline V gene data show CDR1 as SGHVS and CDR2 as FQNEAQ. The junction had 12 bases not matched to a gene; V was cut back by 1 base and J by 4 bases. CDR3 length equals 19 residues. CDR3 residues: CASSLVFWDRGSSTGELFF. CDR3 nucleotides: TGTGCCAGCAGCTTAGTGTTTTGGGACAGGGGCTCTTCCACCGGGGAGCTGTTTTTT.

This chain uses TRBV28 with TRBJ2-6; D unresolved. Trimming shortened V by 7 bases and J by 0 bases, and 4 bases separated the two germline ends. The V gene's germline CDR1 is MDHEN and CDR2 SYDVKM. This CDR3 contains 13 residues. The CDR3: CASMSSGANVLTF. The CDR3 region has the DNA TGTGCCAGCATGAGCTCTGGGGCCAACGTCCTGACTTTC.

This chain uses TRBV10-1 with TRBJ2-5; 8 bases are a match to TRBD1. Germline assignment: CDR1 WNHNN and CDR2 SYGVQD (reference sequence). The CDR3 contains 15 residues. V gave up 5 bases and J gave up 2 bases; unmatched junction bases: 7. The CDR3 DNA is TGCGCCAGCAGTCCTAGGACAGGGTCTCAAGAGACCCAGTACTTC. Translating gives CASSPRTGSQETQYF.

The V call is TRBV6-6, the J call TRBJ2-1; the D gene is possibly TRBD1 (6 bases). This CDR3 region has 14 residues. The germline V gene encodes CDR1 MNHNY and CDR2 SVGAGI (reference sequence). Deletions cut 3 bases from V and 7 bases from J, with 13 bases between. CDR3 sequence reads: CASSYWGQRNEQFF. CDR3 bases: TGTGCCAGCAGTTATTGGGGGCAAAGAAATGAGCAGTTCTTC.

The V call is TRBV5-1, the J call TRBJ2-2; possible D gene TRBD1, 6 bases. CDR1 is SGHRS, CDR2 YFSETQ, per germline. Trimming removed 0 bases at V and 2 bases at J, with 11 bases between. The CDR3 has 16 amino acids. For the CDR3, the DNA is TGCGCCAGCAGCTTGGCACCAGGGGTAAACACCGGGGAGCTGTTTTTT. As protein: CASSLAPGVNTGELFF.

The CDR3 DNA reads TGTGCCAGCAGCTTAAACCTAGCGGGGGGGCCCTGGGAGCAGTTCTTC. Encoded protein: CASSLNLAGGPWEQFF. V and J are TRBV7-3 and TRBJ2-1; TRBD2 agrees at 12 bases. Germline trimming cut 1 base from V and 10 bases from J; bases unmatched to any gene: 8. CDR1 SGHTA and CDR2 FQGTGA come from the germline V gene. This CDR3 comprises 16 residues.

The rearrangement joins TRBV4-3 to TRBJ1-1; D ambiguous. CDR1 and CDR2 from the germline V gene are LGHNA and YSLEER. V shed 0 bases and J shed 2 bases, with 10 bases lying between them. The CDR3 sequence is 15 residues long. In nucleotides, the CDR3 is TGCGCCAGCAGCCAAGATTTACGGGGAAACACTGAAGCTTTCTTT. Amino acids: CASSQDLRGNTEAFF.

This chain joins TRBV14 and TRBJ2-2, with TRBD1 matching 11 bases. The J segment lost 7 bases and the V segment lost 4 bases, leaving 5 bases of the junction unmatched. This CDR3 contains 15 residues. Per germline, CDR1 SGHDN and CDR2 FVKESK. CDR3 loop: CASSLRTGGYGELFF. The CDR3 DNA is TGTGCCAGCAGCCTTCGGACAGGGGGCTACGGGGAGCTGTTTTTT.

The CDR3: CAISEPGQGNTNYGYTF. The CDR3 nucleotides read TGTGCCATCAGTGAGCCCGGACAGGGGAATACTAACTATGGCTACACCTTC. The gene calls are TRBV10-3 and TRBJ1-2; 9 nucleotides align to TRBD1. The J segment lost 0 bases and the V segment lost 2 bases, leaving 7 bases of the junction unmatched. CDR3 length: 17 amino acids. CDR1 and CDR2 (germline): ENHRY, SYGVKD.

This sequence joins TRBV5-1 and TRBJ2-5; TRBD1 agrees at 7 bases. Germline V gene lookup returns CDR1 SGHRS and CDR2 YFSETQ. J gave up 4 bases and V 4 bases, and 4 bases lay outside the gene matches. CDR3 size: 13 residues. The CDR3, as DNA: TGCGCCAGCAGCACGGGACAGACAGAGACCCAGTACTTC. It specifies CASSTGQTETQYF.

CDR3 sequence reads: CASSQEGGNSPLHF. The CDR3 coding sequence is TGTGCCAGCAGCCAAGAGGGGGGAAATTCACCCCTCCACTTT. The chain links TRBV14 to TRBJ1-6; a weak D match, TRBD1 (5 bases). The germline V gene has CDR1 SGHDN and CDR2 FVKESK. The CDR3 contains 14 residues. V lost 0 bases and J lost 7, with 7 bases in between.

This clone was picked up a small number of times. This chain joins TRBV5-3 and TRBJ1-1; possible D gene TRBD1, 6 bases. TRBV5-3 is filed as an ORF, its function uncertain. This CDR3 comprises 13 residues. CDR3 sequence: CAYSGTLNTEAFF. For the CDR3, the DNA is TGTGCTTATTCCGGGACACTGAACACTGAAGCTTTCTTT.

This chain links TRBV7-9 with TRBJ2-1; 11 bases align to TRBD2. There are 15 residues in the CDR3. The ends lost 5 bases at V and 2 bases at J; junction bases unmatched: 2. The germline gives CDR1 SEHNR, CDR2 FQNEAQ (reference sequence). CDR3 in DNA: TGTGCCAGCAGCCCTAGCGGGGGGACCTACAATGAGCAGTTCTTC. Its translation: CASSPSGGTYNEQFF.

This chain joins TRBV7-3 and TRBJ1-1, with D unclear. Trimming took 2 bases from V and 0 from J, leaving 4 bases between them. There are 13 residues in the CDR3. Looked up from germline, CDR1 is SGHTA and CDR2 is FQGTGA. CDR3 protein: CASSLSMNTEAFF. The CDR3 bases are TGTGCCAGCAGCTTATCTATGAACACTGAAGCTTTCTTT.

This clone has just one count. The V and J genes are TRBV19 and TRBJ2-2; D uncertain. CDR3 size: 17 residues. The V gene's germline CDR1 is LNHDA and CDR2 SQIVND (reference sequence). V was shortened by 4 bases and J by 2 bases, with 17 bases between the two germline ends. CDR3 in amino acids: CASSTDRQLSNTGELFF. CDR3 nucleotide sequence: TGTGCCAGTAGTACCGATCGACAACTCAGCAACACCGGGGAGCTGTTTTTT.

This chain uses TRBV25-1 with TRBJ2-1; D is possibly TRBD2 (5 bases). Trimming stripped 1 base from V and 4 bases from J, with 11 bases between. Germline CDR1 is MGHDK and CDR2 is SYGVNS. The CDR3 has 15 amino acids. As DNA, the CDR3 is TGTGCCAGCAGTGAATCGGCCGGGGTGTACAATGAGCAGTTCTTC. Its translation is CASSESAGVYNEQFF.

The V call is TRBV18, the J call TRBJ2-2, with D perhaps matching TRBD1 (6 bases). The CDR3 has 15 residues. V was trimmed by 0 bases and J by 1 base, leaving 6 bases between them. Germline V gene lookup returns CDR1 KGHSH and CDR2 LQKENI. The CDR3 sequence: CASSPPRGNTGELFF. CDR3 DNA: TGTGCCAGCTCACCACCCAGGGGGAACACCGGGGAGCTGTTTTTT.

This chain uses TRBV2 with TRBJ2-5, with TRBD2 matching over 10 bases. Trimming took 2 bases from V and 2 from J; bases not matched to a gene: 5. Germline V CDR1 and CDR2: SNHLY, FYNNEI. CDR3 length: 16 amino acids. CDR3 residues: CASSENRAGGQETQYF. CDR3 DNA: TGTGCCAGCAGTGAAAATAGAGCGGGGGGGCAAGAGACCCAGTACTTC. Full variable domain (rest looked up from reference TRBV2 and TRBJ2-5): EPEVTQTPSHQVTQMGQEVILRCVPISNHLYFYWYRQILGQKVEFLVSFYNNEISEKSEIFDDQFSVERPDGSNFTLKIRSTKLEDSAMYFCASSENRAGGQETQYFGPGTRLLVL.

V usage is TRBV10-2 and J usage is TRBJ2-1, with a tentative D call TRBD1 (6 bases). CDR1 is WSHSY and CDR2 is SAAADI in the germline V gene. CDR3 length equals 14 residues. Trimming took off 2 bases at V and 7 bases at J, with 12 bases between the two ends. CDR3 protein: CASSEPGTHNEQFF. CDR3 nucleotide sequence: TGCGCCAGCAGTGAGCCCGGGACACATAATGAGCAGTTCTTC.

The sample holds one count of this clone. V usage is TRBV7-6 and J usage is TRBJ1-1, with TRBD1 matching 10 bases. V gave up 5 bases and J gave up 5 bases; unmatched junction bases: 5. There are 14 residues in the CDR3. Germline V lookup: CDR1 SGHVS, CDR2 FNYEAQ. The CDR3 protein is CASSLGQGYTEAFF. The CDR3 coding sequence is TGTGCCAGCAGCCTGGGACAGGGGTATACTGAAGCTTTCTTT.

This sequence joins TRBV19 and TRBJ2-4, with a possible D match to TRBD2 (5 bases). Germline V gene lookup returns CDR1 LNHDA and CDR2 SQIVND (reference sequence). V was cut by 6 bases and J by 9 bases, with 21 bases left in between. CDR3 length: 15 amino acids. The CDR3 loop is CASSPTGRPAGIQYF. DNA for the CDR3: TGTGCCAGTAGCCCCACTGGCAGGCCCGCGGGCATTCAGTACTTC. The variable domain in full, with the rest retrieved from reference TRBV19 and TRBJ2-4, is DGGITQSPKYLFRKEGQNVTLSCEQNLNHDAMYWYRQDPGQGLRLIYYSQIVNDFQKGDIAEGYSVSREKKESFPLTVTSAQKNPTAFYLCASSPTGRPAGIQYFGAGTRLSVL.

The chain carries TRBV19 and TRBJ1-6, with D perhaps TRBD1 (5 bases). Per germline, CDR1 LNHDA and CDR2 SQIVND (reference sequence). V lost 2 bases and J lost 7, with 12 bases in between. CDR3 length: 15 residues. The CDR3 region has the DNA TGTGCCAGTAGTATACGGAGGGGCCAGAATTCACCCCTCCACTTT. Protein: CASSIRRGQNSPLHF.

V and J are TRBV5-1 and TRBJ2-1; D is uncertain. Germline V lookup: CDR1 SGHRS, CDR2 YFSETQ. V dropped 0 bases and J dropped 2 bases, with 3 bases sitting between them. The CDR3 runs 13 residues. For the CDR3, the DNA is TGCGCCAGCAGCTTGGATACCTACAATGAGCAGTTCTTC. Amino acid sequence: CASSLDTYNEQFF. The full variable domain, completed using reference TRBV5-1 and TRBJ2-1, is KAGVTQTPRYLIKTRGQQVTLSCSPISGHRSVSWYQQTPGQGLQFLFEYFSETQRNKGNFPGRFSGRQFSNSRSEMNVSTLELGDSALYLCASSLDTYNEQFFGPGTRLTVL.